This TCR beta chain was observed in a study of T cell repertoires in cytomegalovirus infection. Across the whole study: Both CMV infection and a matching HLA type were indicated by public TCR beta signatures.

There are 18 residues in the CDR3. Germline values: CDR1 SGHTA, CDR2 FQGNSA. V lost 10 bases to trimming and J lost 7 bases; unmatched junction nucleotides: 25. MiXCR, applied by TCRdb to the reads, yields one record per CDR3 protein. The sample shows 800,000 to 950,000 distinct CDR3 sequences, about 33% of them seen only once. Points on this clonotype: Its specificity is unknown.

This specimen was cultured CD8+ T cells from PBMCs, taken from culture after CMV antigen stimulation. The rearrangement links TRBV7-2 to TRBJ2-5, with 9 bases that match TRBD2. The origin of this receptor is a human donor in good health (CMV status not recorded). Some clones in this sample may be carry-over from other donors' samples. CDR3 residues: CANSLTLGPSGGLGTQYF. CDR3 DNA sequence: TGTGCCAACAGTCTAACGTTGGGTCCGAGCGGGGGGTTGGGGACCCAGTACTTC.